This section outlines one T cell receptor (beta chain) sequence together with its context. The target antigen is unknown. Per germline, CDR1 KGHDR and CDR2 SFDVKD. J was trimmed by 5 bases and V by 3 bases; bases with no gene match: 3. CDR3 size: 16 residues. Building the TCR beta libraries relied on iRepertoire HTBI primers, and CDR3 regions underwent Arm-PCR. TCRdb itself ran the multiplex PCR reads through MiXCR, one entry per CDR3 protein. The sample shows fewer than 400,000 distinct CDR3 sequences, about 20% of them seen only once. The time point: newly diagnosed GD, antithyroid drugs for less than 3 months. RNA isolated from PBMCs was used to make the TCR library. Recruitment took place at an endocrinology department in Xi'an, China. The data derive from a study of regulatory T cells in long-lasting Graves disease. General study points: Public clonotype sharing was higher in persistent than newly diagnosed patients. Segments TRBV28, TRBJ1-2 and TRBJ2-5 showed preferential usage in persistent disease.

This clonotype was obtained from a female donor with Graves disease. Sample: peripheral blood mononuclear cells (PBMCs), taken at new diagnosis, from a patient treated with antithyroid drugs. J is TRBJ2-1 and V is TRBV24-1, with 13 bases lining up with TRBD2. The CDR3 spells CATSDGLAGVDNEQFF. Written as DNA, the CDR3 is TGTGCCACCAGTGATGGACTAGCGGGAGTCGACAATGAGCAGTTCTTC.